This TCR beta chain stems from a study of shared clonotypes between healthy human individuals (dated by TCRdb to 2018 to 2021). In terms of the full investigation: The cohort included a few men and a couple of women between 18 and 49 years of age. Leukapheresis yielded between about 0.94 and 9 billion PBMCs per donor. To estimate repertoire size and how much clonotype sharing occurs between individuals, the study deeply sequenced the blood TCR repertoires of five healthy adults. To increase sequencing depth and limit assay-specific biases, different laboratories used diverse techniques to prepare libraries and sequence TCR repertoires. Overall study results and their limits: Sampling was limited to blood, and TCR repertoires in tissue likely differ from TCR repertoires in blood. The genetic and exposure-history diversity represented was limited by the small number of donors. Based on pairwise subsampling, the degree of clonotype sharing among donors was expected to be affected by sequencing depth.

The CDR1 and CDR2 encoded by the germline V gene are SGHTA and FQGNSA. The cysteine opens and the phenylalanine closes a CDR3 of 15 amino acids. Only CDR3 DNA remains: 45 bases, in frame from the first base. Deletion took 0 bases off V and 3 bases off J, with a span of 12 bases between the germline ends. TCR CDR3 regions were amplified from genomic DNA by multiplex PCR using the deep immunoSEQ assay. Extracted genomic DNA from each cell subset was distributed evenly across all wells of several immunoSEQ 96-well plates, and each plate was treated as a replicate. Each replicate PCR for unsorted PBMC received about 310 ng genomic DNA, equal to approximately 30,000 T cell genomes. Genomic DNA from unsorted PBMC was sequenced over ten immunoSEQ deep assay plates. The purified libraries were quantified using a Qubit 3.0 fluorometer, sized with a Bioanalyzer 2100, and then quantified again using the KAPA Library Quantification kit. A separate single-read 150-cycle Illumina NextSeq 550 flow cell was used to sequence each immunoSEQ 96-well plate. For the original study's pipeline: The immunoSEQ output contained only junctional sequences without quality scores, so filtering could not match that applied to full-length reads. Sequences were annotated with PyIR, a Python wrapper for IgBLAST v1.9, and V/J genes and CDR3 were assigned using IMGT germline references. Reads were filtered out if the reads had weak V/J assignments (E-value above 1e-6), no CDR3, stop codons, out-of-frame junctions, or ambiguous translated residues. V3J clonotypes were defined by identical inferred V gene, J gene, and CDR3 amino acid sequence. The percentage overlap between two repertoires was calculated by dividing the number of shared unique clonotypes by the size of the smaller repertoire. Repertoire richness was assessed with RTK rarefaction, the Chao1 estimator, and Recon v2.1 estimates of unobserved clonotypes. The table comes from immuneACCESS by way of TCRdb, which keeps in-frame sequences with V and J called. Part of the clones is missing from these tables; in studies checked, under half for an unresolved V gene and the rest for unknown reasons. Clonal size and the V and J genes are those of that table, whereas D and trimming came from the DNA. A total of approximately 500,000 clones appear in this sample, over 75% of them only once. The ten largest clones capture about 13% of the sample.

A word on this clone: Its binding antigen is unknown. No quality values exist for individual bases; no much larger clone is one base distant.

The donors were healthy, HIV-negative adults who had no recently reported acute infections or vaccinations. All donors were Caucasian adults living in Nashville, Tennessee, USA. For unsorted samples, some 90 million PBMCs were counted and genomic DNA was extracted with the QIAamp DNA Blood Mini kit. After blood collection by leukapheresis, PBMCs were isolated using Ficoll-Histopaque density gradient centrifugation and then cryopreserved in the vapor phase of liquid nitrogen. The TCR sequence derives from a woman in her thirties or forties in good health. Some clones in this sample may be carry-over from other donors' samples. Here the chain combines TRBV7-2 and TRBJ2-7; the D gene assignment is ambiguous. The sequenced material came from PBMCs. The bases read TGTGCCAGCAGCTTAGCAATCTCCGAACTCTACGAGCAGTACTTC. Its protein product is CASSLAISELYEQYF.